What follows describes a single T cell receptor (beta chain). Antigen unknown. The germline V gene has CDR1 SQVTM and CDR2 ANQGSEA. V was clipped by 0 bases and J by 4 bases, with 17 bases between them. This CDR3 is 16 amino acids long. Following RNA extraction, reverse transcription yielded cDNA that acted as the sequencing template. Generated by immunoSEQ multiplex PCR, the TCRdb table keeps only in-frame clones and is missing some. The table records roughly 150,000 clones, about three fifths of them present only once. This specimen comes from a study of CD8+ T cells in alopecia areata. General study results and limits: Sequence data from scalp samples additionally include resident alphabeta T cells of normal skin.

The chain carries TRBV29-1 and TRBJ2-3, with D possibly being TRBD1 (6 bases). This TCR derives from a human donor in good health. Sequenced sample: CD4+ T cells sorted from blood. The CDR3 sequence is CSVEDPGTYRADTQYF. DNA of the CDR3: TGCAGCGTTGAAGATCCAGGGACATATCGGGCAGATACGCAGTATTTT.